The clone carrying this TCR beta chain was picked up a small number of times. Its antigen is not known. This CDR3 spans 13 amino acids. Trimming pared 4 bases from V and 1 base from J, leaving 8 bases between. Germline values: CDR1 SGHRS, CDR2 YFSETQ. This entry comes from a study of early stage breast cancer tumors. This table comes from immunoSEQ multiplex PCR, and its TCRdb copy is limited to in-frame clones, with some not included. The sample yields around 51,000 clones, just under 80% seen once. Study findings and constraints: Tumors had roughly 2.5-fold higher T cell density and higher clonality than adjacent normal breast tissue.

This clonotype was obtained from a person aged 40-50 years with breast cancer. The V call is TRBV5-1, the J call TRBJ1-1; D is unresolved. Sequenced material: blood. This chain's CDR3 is CASSGIENTEAFF. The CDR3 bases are TGCGCCAGCAGCGGGATCGAGAACACTGAAGCTTTCTTT. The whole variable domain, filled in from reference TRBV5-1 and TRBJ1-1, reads KAGVTQTPRYLIKTRGQQVTLSCSPISGHRSVSWYQQTPGQGLQFLFEYFSETQRNKGNFPGRFSGRQFSNSRSEMNVSTLELGDSALYLCASSGIENTEAFFGQGTRLTVV.